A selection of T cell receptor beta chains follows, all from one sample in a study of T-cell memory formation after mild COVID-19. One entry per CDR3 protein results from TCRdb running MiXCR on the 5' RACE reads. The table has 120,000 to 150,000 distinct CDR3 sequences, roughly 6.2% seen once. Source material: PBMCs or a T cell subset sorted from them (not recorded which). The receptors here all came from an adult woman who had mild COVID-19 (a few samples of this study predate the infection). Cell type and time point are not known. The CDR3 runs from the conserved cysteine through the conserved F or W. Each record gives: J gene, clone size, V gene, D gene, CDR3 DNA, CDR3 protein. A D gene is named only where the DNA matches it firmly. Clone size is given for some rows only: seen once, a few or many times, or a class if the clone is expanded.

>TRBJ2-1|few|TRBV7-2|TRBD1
TGTGCCAGCAGCTTGACAGGGCTCAATGAGCAGTTCTTC
CASSLTGLNEQFF
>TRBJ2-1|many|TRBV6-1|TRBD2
TGTGCCAGCAGGGCTAGCGGGACCAATGAGCAGTTCTTC
CASRASGTNEQFF
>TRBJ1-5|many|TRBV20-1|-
TGCAGTGCTATCGGGCGGGCTAATCAGCCCCAGCATTTT
CSAIGRANQPQHF
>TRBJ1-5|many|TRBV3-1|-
TGTGCCAGCAGCTTTAGTACTCGTGACCCCCAGCATTTT
CASSFSTRDPQHF
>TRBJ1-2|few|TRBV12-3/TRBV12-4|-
TGTGCCAGCAGTTTAAGGACTCTCGGCTATGGCTACACCTTC
CASSLRTLGYGYTF
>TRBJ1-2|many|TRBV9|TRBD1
TGTGCCAGCAGCGGGACAGGGGACGGCTACACCTTC
CASSGTGDGYTF
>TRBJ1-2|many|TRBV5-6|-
TGTGCCAGCAGCCAGACACAGGGCTCCTATGGCTACACCTTC
CASSQTQGSYGYTF
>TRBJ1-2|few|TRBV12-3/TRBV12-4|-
TGTGCCAGCACCCTGGGCGGGGGTAGCTATGGCTACACCTTC
CASTLGGGSYGYTF
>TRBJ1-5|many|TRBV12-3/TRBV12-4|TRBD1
TGTGCCACCGCCAGGGGGGGCAATCAGCCCCAGCATTTT
CATARGGNQPQHF
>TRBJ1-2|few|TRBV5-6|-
TGTGCCAGCAGCCCCGAGGGGGGGCGTAGCTATGGCTACACCTTC
CASSPEGGRSYGYTF
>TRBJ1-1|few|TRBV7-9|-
TGTGCCAGCAGCTTGTATGAAGGCCCCACGGAGGTTTTCTTT
CASSLYEGPTEVFF
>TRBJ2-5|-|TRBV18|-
TGTGCCAGCTCAGGGGAGGACCAGTACTTC
CASSGEDQYF
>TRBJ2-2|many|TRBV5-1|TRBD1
TGCGCCAGCAGCTTGAAATGGTGGCAGGGGGCTGTGGTAAACGCCGGGGAGCTGTTTTTT
CASSLKWWQGAVVNAGELFF
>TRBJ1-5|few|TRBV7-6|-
TGTGCCAGGTGGGGGGAGCAGCCCCAGCATTTT
CARWGEQPQHF
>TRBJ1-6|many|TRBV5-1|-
TGCGCCAGCAGCCCCCTAGGTGACCCCTCCTATAATTCACCCCTCCACTTT
CASSPLGDPSYNSPLHF
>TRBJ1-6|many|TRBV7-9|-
TGTGCCAGCAGTCCGGGTCGGACATATAATTCACCCCTCCACTTT
CASSPGRTYNSPLHF
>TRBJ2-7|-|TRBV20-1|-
TGCAGTGCTGTGTGGACAGTGAGGTCCTACGAGCAGTACTTC
CSAVWTVRSYEQYF
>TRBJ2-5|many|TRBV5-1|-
TGCGCCAGCAGCTTGGCCCCGGGTGGTGTCCAAGAGACCCAGTACTTC
CASSLAPGGVQETQYF
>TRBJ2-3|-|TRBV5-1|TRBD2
TGCGCCAGCAGCCAACTAATAGCGGGGGGGCGGCTGCGCCCAGATACGCAGTATTTT
CASSQLIAGGRLRPDTQYF
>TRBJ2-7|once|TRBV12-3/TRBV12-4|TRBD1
TGTGACAGCAGTACCTCCGGGACAGGGGATCCCGAGCAGTACTTC
CDSSTSGTGDPEQYF
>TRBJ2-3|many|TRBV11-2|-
TGTGCCAGCAGCTTAGTCGGGCTAGGACCAGATACGCAGTATTTT
CASSLVGLGPDTQYF
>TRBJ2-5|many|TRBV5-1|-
TGCGCCAGCAGCTTGGGTCAGGTGGAGACCCAGTACTTC
CASSLGQVETQYF
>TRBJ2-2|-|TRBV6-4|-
TGTGCCAGCAGTGACTCTGAGGGTACGAACACCGGGGAGCTGTTTTTT
CASSDSEGTNTGELFF
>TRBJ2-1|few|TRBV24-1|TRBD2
TGTGCCACCAGTGATCAGCGCGGGGGCTCCTACAATGAGCAGTTCTTC
CATSDQRGGSYNEQFF
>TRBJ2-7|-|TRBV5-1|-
TGCGCCAGCAGCTTGTCACTAGCTGCCTACGAGCAGTACTTC
CASSLSLAAYEQYF
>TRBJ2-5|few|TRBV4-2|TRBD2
TGTGCCAGCAGCCAAGATTTCTCTAGCGGGAGGGCCATTGAGTCGGAGACCCAGTACTTC
CASSQDFSSGRAIESETQYF
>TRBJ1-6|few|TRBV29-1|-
TGCAGCGTTGGTAGCTCCTATAATTCACCCCTCCACTTT
CSVGSSYNSPLHF
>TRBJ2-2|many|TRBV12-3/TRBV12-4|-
TGTGCCAGCAGTAAAGGGGTAACCGGGGAGCTGTTTTTT
CASSKGVTGELFF
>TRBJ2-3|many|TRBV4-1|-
TGCGCCAGCAGTCTAGGACTGGAACGCACAGATACGCAGTATTTT
CASSLGLERTDTQYF
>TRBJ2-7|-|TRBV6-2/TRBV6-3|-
TGTGCCAGCAGTTACATCTACCCGATTCGACAGAGCTCCTACGAGCAGTACTTC
CASSYIYPIRQSSYEQYF
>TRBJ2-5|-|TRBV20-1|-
TGCAGTGCTACCCGACCAGCGGACAGCAAAGAGACCCAGTACTTC
CSATRPADSKETQYF
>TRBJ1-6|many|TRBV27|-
TGTGCCAGCAGCCCCTGGAGCTCCTATAATTCACCCCTCCACTTT
CASSPWSSYNSPLHF
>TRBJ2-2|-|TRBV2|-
TGTGCCAGCAGCGTTACAGGTTCTTACGGGGAGCTGTTTTTT
CASSVTGSYGELFF
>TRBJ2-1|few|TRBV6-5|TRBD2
TGTGCCAGCAGTTCCAATAGACTAGCGGTTTACAATGAGCAGTTCTTC
CASSSNRLAVYNEQFF
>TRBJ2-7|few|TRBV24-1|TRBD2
TGTGCCACCAGTGAGACTAGCGGGGGCCGCGAGCAGTACTTC
CATSETSGGREQYF